Presented here are 8 T cell receptor beta chains from one specimen sequenced in a study of Ad26.COV2.S vaccination and SARS-CoV-2 variants. Treatment noted: about 20 received Ad26.COV2.S at low or high dose, single or two shots; about 5 received placebo; per-sample allocation not given. Day 63 following the first vaccine or placebo injection was when the samples were taken. The protocol was immunoSEQ multiplex PCR, while the TCRdb copy is restricted to in-frame clones and leaves out a portion. The table includes 350,000 to 450,000 clones, around 87% detected once. The specimen was peripheral blood, collected in a trial of Ad26.COV2.S vaccine versus placebo. These receptors were taken from a person aged 18-60 years who received the Ad26.COV2.S COVID-19 vaccine or a placebo.

The genes are TRBV6-5 and TRBJ1-2, with D possibly matching TRBD1 (5 bases). V shed 6 bases and J shed 4 bases, with 15 bases lying between them. This CDR3 region has 14 residues. Germline V gives CDR1 MNHEY, CDR2 SVGAGI. CDR3 sequence reads: CASRGGIDSYGYTF. Here the CDR3 DNA reads TGTGCCAGCAGGGGAGGAATAGACAGCTATGGCTACACCTTC.

This sequence joins TRBV19 and TRBJ1-5; D uncertain. Germline CDR1 LNHDA, CDR2 SQIVND (reference sequence). CDR3 length: 13 residues. Trimming stripped 4 bases from V and 2 bases from J, with 6 bases between. The CDR3 DNA reads as TGTGCCAGTAGTAGTCAGGGCAATCAGCCCCAGCATTTT. Protein sequence: CASSSQGNQPQHF. Supplemented by reference TRBV19 and TRBJ1-5, the full variable domain reads DGGITQSPKYLFRKEGQNVTLSCEQNLNHDAMYWYRQDPGQGLRLIYYSQIVNDFQKGDIAEGYSVSREKKESFPLTVTSAQKNPTAFYLCASSSQGNQPQHFGDGTRLSIL.

V usage is TRBV3-1 (or the pseudogene TRBV3-2) and J usage is TRBJ1-6; the D is unclear. The germline V gene has CDR1 LGHDT and CDR2 YNNKEL (reference sequence). The CDR3 covers 17 residues. V was cut by 1 base and J by 6 bases, with 16 bases left in between. CDR3 coding DNA: TGTGCCAGCAGCCAAGGGGAGACGAGGTGGGTTAATTCACCCCTCCACTTT. Protein: CASSQGETRWVNSPLHF.

This rearrangement joins TRBV18 to TRBJ1-3, with TRBD1 identical over 7 bases. Germline V gene lookup returns CDR1 KGHSH and CDR2 LQKENI. The CDR3 has 18 residues. After removal of 3 bases from V and 4 bases from J, the junction contained 15 bases not matched to a gene. The CDR3 here is CASSPSLTLTGLGNTIYF. Here the CDR3 DNA reads TGTGCCAGCTCACCTTCACTTACCTTGACAGGGCTCGGAAACACCATATATTTT.

This chain links TRBV7-6 with TRBJ2-7; 7 nucleotides line up with TRBD2. Germline V gene data show CDR1 as SGHVS and CDR2 as FNYEAQ. This CDR3 spans 15 amino acids. With V trimmed by 5 bases and J by 0 bases, 7 bases remained unmatched. The CDR3 DNA reads TGTGCCAGCAGCCCGCGAGCGGGACGCTCCTACGAGCAGTACTTC. Encoded protein: CASSPRAGRSYEQYF. Based on the CDR3 plus reference TRBV7-6 and TRBJ2-7, the full variable domain is GAGVSQSPRYKVTKRGQDVALRCDPISGHVSLYWYRQALGQGPEFLTYFNYEAQQDKSGLPNDRFSAERPEGSISTLTIQRTEQRDSAMYRCASSPRAGRSYEQYFGPGTRLTVT.

The CDR3: CASSTTAALQETQYF. CDR3 bases: TGTGCCAGCAGTACCACGGCGGCCTTACAAGAGACCCAGTACTTC. The chain is built from TRBV2 and TRBJ2-5; D remains ambiguous. The V and J ends lost 5 bases and 2 bases respectively, with 15 bases between them. Per the germline V gene, CDR1 is SNHLY and CDR2 is FYNNEI. CDR3 length equals 15 residues. Using reference TRBV2 and TRBJ2-5 for the parts outside the CDR3, the full variable domain is EPEVTQTPSHQVTQMGQEVILRCVPISNHLYFYWYRQILGQKVEFLVSFYNNEISEKSEIFDDQFSVERPDGSNFTLKIRSTKLEDSAMYFCASSTTAALQETQYFGPGTRLLVL.

This chain links TRBV19 with TRBJ2-2; D is tentatively TRBD1 or TRBD2 (6 bases each). V lost 5 bases to trimming and J lost 9 bases, with 13 bases between them. Germline CDR1 and CDR2: LNHDA and SQIVND (reference sequence). This CDR3 comprises 13 residues. CDR3 loop: CASSLGGLRELFF. The CDR3 DNA reads TGTGCCAGTAGTTTGGGGGGCCTCCGGGAGCTGTTTTTT. The complete variable domain, with remaining parts taken from reference TRBV19 and TRBJ2-2, reads DGGITQSPKYLFRKEGQNVTLSCEQNLNHDAMYWYRQDPGQGLRLIYYSQIVNDFQKGDIAEGYSVSREKKESFPLTVTSAQKNPTAFYLCASSLGGLRELFFGEGSRLTVL.

The DNA for the CDR3 is TGTGCCACCAGCGACAGGGGGAGGATCGGGGAGCTGTTTTTT. Translating it yields CATSDRGRIGELFF. V is TRBV6-5 and J is TRBJ2-2; 9 bases agree with TRBD1. V trimming: 10 bases; J trimming: 7 bases; junction bases outside the gene matches: 10. This CDR3 region has 14 residues. The germline V gene encodes CDR1 MNHEY and CDR2 SVGAGI.